Following are 11 T cell receptor beta chains from one sample sequenced in a study of CD8+CD57+ T cells in acquired aplastic anemia (dated by TCRdb to the late 2010s). Flow cytometry had shown CD8+CD57+ cell expansion in the patients selected for sequencing. The sequencing machine was an Illumina HiSeq 2000. Genomic DNA was used as template for profiling of TCR beta VDJ combinations and CDR3 sequences. TCRdb passed the public sequencing reads through fastp at Q25 and MiXCR, retaining productive beta sequences. Under each unique CDR3 protein, matching rows form one entry showing the most common genes and DNA. The table for this sample lists around 430,000 distinct CDR3 sequences; around 30% of them were counted only once. The top ten hold 0.75% to 0.95% of the sample. The sequenced material came from sorted CD4+, CD8+, or CD8+CD57+ T cells (not recorded which) from PBMCs. The source is a human donor with aplastic anemia.

This clonotype has ten or more counts. V and J are TRBV7-2 and TRBJ2-7; weak D call: TRBD1 (5 bases). V lost 4 bases and J 5 bases, leaving 15 bases between the germline ends. The CDR3 extends over 14 amino acids. Germline CDR1 reads SGHTA; CDR2 reads FQGNSA. This CDR3 reads CASSSLGRADEQYF. The CDR3 DNA sequence: TGTGCCAGCAGCTCCCTGGGCAGGGCCGACGAGCAGTACTTC.

As regards this clonotype: At one boundary the junction diverges from the germline segment, which might be a read error. The chain is built from TRBV27 and TRBJ2-7, with D uncertain. Germline lookup yields CDR1 MNHEY and CDR2 SMNVEV (reference sequence). There are 15 residues in the CDR3. CDR3 residues: CASSLRQTRSHEQYF. Here the CDR3 DNA reads TGTGCCAGCAGTTTACGTCAGACTCGCTCCCACGAGCAGTACTTC.

The CDR3 sequence is CASSFFSGGSNQPQHF. The CDR3 nucleotides are TGTGCCAGCAGTTTTTTTAGTGGGGGGAGCAATCAGCCCCAGCATTTT. The rearrangement uses TRBV12-3 or TRBV12-4 and TRBJ1-5, with a tentative D call TRBD1 (5 bases). The CDR3 is 16 amino acids. Trimming stripped 3 bases from V and 1 base from J, with 13 bases between.

V is TRBV5-6 and J is TRBJ2-5; D remains unclear. CDR1 and CDR2 from the germline V gene are SGHDT and YYEEEE. The CDR3 totals 14 residues. V was clipped by 0 bases and J by 0 bases, with 6 bases between them. CDR3 region: CASSLVQNQETQYF. The CDR3 bases are TGTGCCAGCAGCTTGGTCCAGAACCAAGAGACCCAGTACTTC.

The table lists this clonotype with a few counts. V gene TRBV9 combines with J gene TRBJ2-5, with TRBD2 as a possible D gene (6 bases). The CDR3 consists of 16 residues. Germline V lookup: CDR1 SGDLS, CDR2 YYNGEE. V was pared by 0 bases and J by 0 bases, with 12 bases between. CDR3 sequence: CASSVALGLDQETQYF. The CDR3 DNA follows: TGTGCCAGCAGCGTAGCTCTGGGACTCGACCAAGAGACCCAGTACTTC.

On this clonotype: This may stem from a read error, because a much larger clone lies one nucleotide away. The final CDR3 position lacks the conserved phenylalanine or tryptophan, pointing to a likely read error. This chain uses TRBV20-1 with TRBJ2-3; the D is unclear. The V and J ends lost 0 bases and 2 bases respectively, with 6 bases between them. The germline gives CDR1 DFQATT, CDR2 SNEGSKA (reference sequence). The CDR3 contains 13 residues. CDR3: CSARDHLTDTQYL. In nucleotides, the CDR3 is TGCAGTGCTAGAGACCACCTCACAGATACGCAGTATCTT.

The sample holds many counts of this clonotype. V is TRBV19 and J is TRBJ2-1; D is unresolved. The length of the CDR3 is 14 residues. V was pared by 4 bases and J by 0 bases, with 7 bases between. Germline CDR1 reads LNHDA; CDR2 reads SQIVND (reference sequence). The CDR3 sequence: CASSKPSSYNEQFF. CDR3 sequence (DNA): TGTGCCAGTAGTAAGCCCTCCTCCTACAATGAGCAGTTCTTC.

The rearrangement uses TRBV7-2 and TRBJ2-3, with no clear D. Germline values: CDR1 SGHTA, CDR2 FQGNSA. V was pared by 4 bases and J by 9 bases, with 8 bases between. CDR3 length: 11 amino acids. CDR3: CASSSFETQYF. CDR3 bases: TGTGCCAGCAGCTCTTTCGAGACGCAGTATTTT.

Turning to this clonotype: Germline is not matched at one junction end, which may reflect a read error. The V gene is TRBV14, the J gene TRBJ1-1; D unresolved. This CDR3 region has 13 residues. Germline V lookup: CDR1 SGHDN, CDR2 FVKESK. The CDR3 loop reads CAGSPRPSSGAFF. CDR3 bases: TGTGCCGGCAGCCCACGACCTTCGTCTGGAGCTTTCTTT. The full variable domain, with the rest looked up from reference TRBV14 and TRBJ1-1, is EAGVTQFPSHSVIEKGQTVTLRCDPISGHDNLYWYRRVMGKEIKFLLHFVKESKQDESGMPNNRFLAERTGGTYSTLKVQPAELEDSGVYFCAGSPRPSSGAFFGQGTRLTVV.

This clonotype was recorded at least ten times. This chain links TRBV19 with TRBJ1-4; D may be TRBD1 (5 bases). CDR1 and CDR2 (germline): LNHDA, SQIVND (reference sequence). CDR3 length equals 15 residues. Trimming took 3 bases from V and 2 from J, leaving 10 bases between them. The CDR3 coding sequence is TGTGCCAGTAGTATTCCGGGGCGGACTAATGAAAAACTGTTTTTT. Its protein is CASSIPGRTNEKLFF.

Ten or more counts support this clonotype. The rearrangement joins TRBV2 to TRBJ1-5; 10 positions agree with TRBD1. Germline CDR1 reads SNHLY; CDR2 reads FYNNEI. V lost 5 bases and J lost 5; bases outside the gene matches: 3. The CDR3 consists of 14 residues. The CDR3 DNA sequence: TGTGCCAGCAGTCGGGACAGGGGAGATCAGCCCCAGCATTTT. Encoded protein: CASSRDRGDQPQHF. The whole variable domain, remainder taken from reference TRBV2 and TRBJ1-5, is EPEVTQTPSHQVTQMGQEVILRCVPISNHLYFYWYRQILGQKVEFLVSFYNNEISEKSEIFDDQFSVERPDGSNFTLKIRSTKLEDSAMYFCASSRDRGDQPQHFGDGTRLSIL.